This T cell receptor beta chain was sequenced during a study of identical twins (dated by TCRdb to 2016 to 2017). About the investigation overall: TCR alpha and beta repertoires from monozygotic twins, unrelated adults of various ages and cord blood were deep-sequenced to test whether fetal clonotypes persist. To rule out contamination, replicate twin experiments were performed at different times with different library preparation protocols. Results and caveats for the whole study, not just this receptor: Invariant T cells such as MAIT and iNKT could partly confound zero-insertion analyses, although diverse VJ usage argued against such confounding for most clonotypes. Because the same donors could not be followed over many years, conclusions were based on cross-sectional statistical analysis. Compared with coincidental sharing between unrelated individuals, out-of-frame TCR alpha sequences shared between twins showed an excess of sequences with low generation probability. The excess sharing between twins in beta out-of-frame sequences was weaker because fewer shared sequences reduced the signal-to-noise ratio. Recombination models systematically underestimated out-of-frame TCR alpha sharing in monozygotic twins but agreed with sharing between unrelated individuals. Fewer insertions were carried by abundant cord blood beta clonotypes, a similar but weaker trend appeared in young adult naive repertoires, and no such trend appeared in memory repertoires.

Ends trimmed: V by 7 bases, J by 2 bases; bases unmatched to a gene: 9. The CDR3 holds 15 amino acids from the cysteine to the phenylalanine. Of all the DNA, just the CDR3 is kept, 45 bases in frame from base 1. As encoded in the germline V gene, CDR1 is MDHEN while CDR2 is SYDVKM. Only healthy Caucasian donors were included. The twin cohort comprised three pairs of female monozygotic twins, all aged roughly 18 to 30 years. Peripheral blood mononuclear cells were the source from which RNA for the TCR libraries was isolated. The receptor library was made with 5' RACE. For sequencing, an Illumina HiSeq 2000 was employed. Template switching introduced a universal primer binding site; the final cDNA contained a unique molecular identifier, enabling accurate counting of TCR cDNA molecules. Specific primers in the conserved constant-segment region were used to synthesize first-strand cDNA for the TCR alpha and beta chains. To control for contamination, each cDNA library was double barcoded with a SMART-Mk sample barcode plus Illumina barcodes. TruSeq adapter sequences along with Illumina sample barcodes were introduced in two successive PCR steps. Sequencing of the TCR alpha and beta cDNA libraries was done on the Illumina HiSeq platform using custom primers. The original pipeline was this. MiGEC was used to process raw reads and extract unique molecular identifiers, and MiXCR was used to find CDR3 positions. Recombination models were inferred per individual with the repgenHMM and IGoR tools using an EM algorithm. Shared clonotype analysis was performed with the tcR package in R, normalizing sharing by the product of cloneset sizes. Out-of-frame nonproductive sequences were analyzed to study raw recombination free of thymic and clonal selection effects. TCRdb's own reprocessing of the public reads used fastp at Q25 and MiXCR and kept productive beta chains. Rows matching on CDR3 protein sequence are summarized as one entry with the most common DNA and genes. These V and J calls rely on TCRdb rather than the paper's analysis. The sample data list 750,000 to 950,000 distinct CDR3 sequences, and approximately 13% of these were observed just once. The ten largest clonotypes hold roughly 1.6% of the sample.

The table lists this clonotype with a few counts. Its antigen target is currently unknown. Base qualities are not recorded, but no much larger clone differs from it by a single base. The same data also contributed to another study, on yellow fever vaccine responses in identical twins. According to the second study: The T cell response to vaccination in identical twins was reported by the authors to appear partly convergent and partly personalized. The study precisely tracked vaccine-responding T cell clones in identical twins.

The receptor was isolated from a woman under 30 in good health. The specimen sequenced was PBMCs. The rearranged chain carries TRBV28 and TRBJ2-3; 7 middle bases align to TRBD2. The CDR3 here reads CASKWGGDYTDTQYF. Read as DNA, the sequence is TGTGCCAGCAAATGGGGGGGAGACTACACAGATACGCAGTATTTT. Supplemented by the reference TRBV28 and TRBJ2-3 proteins around the CDR3, the complete variable domain is DVKVTQSSRYLVKRTGEKVFLECVQDMDHENMFWYRQDPGLGLRLIYFSYDVKMKEKGDIPEGYSVSREKKERFSLILESASTNQTSMYLCASKWGGDYTDTQYFGPGTRLTVL.